The next 11 T cell receptor beta chains were all read from a single sample in a study of liver allograft versus peripheral blood T cells. Study-wide context: What was compared were the T cell receptor repertoires in transplanted livers and those in the peripheral blood of recipients.

Each CDR3 protein is one row after TCRdb ran MiXCR on the reads. Found here are thousands of distinct CDR3 sequences, 13% to 15% of them singletons; the top ten hold around 43%. The receptors derive from a human patient who had a liver transplant. Some of these T cells may belong to the graft donor.

This clonotype was detected ten times or more. The chain uses TRBV28 and TRBJ2-7, with 10 bases lining up with TRBD1. Germline CDR1 is MDHEN and CDR2 is SYDVKM. The CDR3 sequence is 15 residues long. V lost 4 bases to trimming and J lost 2 bases; unmatched junction nucleotides: 5. The CDR3 spells CASSYGQGGTYEQYF. In DNA form, the CDR3 reads TGTGCCAGCAGTTACGGACAGGGGGGGACCTACGAGCAGTACTTC.

This clonotype qualifies as medium-sized. The chain combines TRBV11-2 with TRBJ1-1; a weak D match, TRBD1 (5 bases). The CDR3 is 16 residues long. The germline gives CDR1 SGHAT, CDR2 FQNNGV. V was shortened by 5 bases and J by 1 base, with 17 bases between the two germline ends. For the CDR3, the DNA is TGTGCCAGCAGCCTAGGGGTTTTCGGACAGAACACTGAAGCTTTCTTT. It translates to CASSLGVFGQNTEAFF.

By frequency in the sample, this clonotype is medium-sized. The chain couples TRBV12-3 or TRBV12-4 to TRBJ1-1; TRBD1 might be the D (5 bases). The CDR3 loop spans 14 amino acids. V was trimmed by 5 bases and J by 4 bases, leaving 14 bases between them. CDR3: CASSQGAFLTEAFF. CDR3 sequence (DNA): TGTGCCAGCAGTCAAGGGGCCTTTCTCACTGAAGCTTTCTTT.

This clonotype appeared a few times. A far larger clone is a single base away, which makes a read error likely. The chain has TRBV10-3 and TRBJ2-1, with D hard to call. Trimming removed 5 bases from V and 3 bases from J, with 11 bases in between. Germline CDR1 and CDR2: ENHRY and SYGVKD. There are 14 residues in the CDR3. As DNA, the CDR3 is TGTGCCATCAGTTACCCGGGCCACTACAATGAGCAGTTCTTC. Translation: CAISYPGHYNEQFF.

The chain links TRBV2 to TRBJ1-1; possible D gene TRBD1, 6 bases. V shed 8 bases and J shed 1 base, with 17 bases lying between them. CDR3 size: 15 residues. CDR1 and CDR2 (germline): SNHLY, FYNNEI. CDR3 coding DNA: TGTGCCAGCTTTGGAGGGGGAGGGGGGAACACTGAAGCTTTCTTT. This codes for CASFGGGGGNTEAFF. Looking up the rest from reference TRBV2 and TRBJ1-1 gives the full variable domain: EPEVTQTPSHQVTQMGQEVILRCVPISNHLYFYWYRQILGQKVEFLVSFYNNEISEKSEIFDDQFSVERPDGSNFTLKIRSTKLEDSAMYFCASFGGGGGNTEAFFGQGTRLTVV.

This clonotype was detected ten times or more. The CDR3 here is CAISDSGFSSPLHF. CDR3 nucleotides: TGTGCCATCAGCGACTCAGGGTTTTCTTCACCCCTCCACTTT. V and J are TRBV10-3 and TRBJ1-6; D might be TRBD1 (5 bases). Germline V gene sequence: CDR1 ENHRY, CDR2 SYGVKD. V lost 6 bases, J lost 9 bases, and 15 bases lay in between. The CDR3 spans 14 residues.

This clonotype occurred a few times. One junction end disagrees with the germline gene, perhaps due to a read error. The chain combines TRBV27 with TRBJ2-7, with TRBD1 matching 11 bases. Germline-derived CDR1 and CDR2 are MNHEY and SMNVEV (reference sequence). There are 14 residues in the CDR3. CDR3 sequence reads: CACSPGTGGYEQYF. In nucleotides, the CDR3 is TGTGCCTGCAGTCCAGGGACAGGGGGGTACGAGCAGTACTTC.

The V gene is TRBV5-1, the J gene TRBJ1-2; no clear D gene. Germline CDR1 is SGHRS and CDR2 is YFSETQ. This CDR3 is 15 amino acids long. V was pared by 0 bases and J by 4 bases, with 13 bases between. The CDR3 is CASSLATGKGYGYTF. DNA for the CDR3: TGCGCCAGCAGCTTGGCCACGGGTAAGGGCTATGGCTACACCTTC.

This clonotype is medium-sized (0.01 to 0.1%) in the sample. The V call is TRBV6-1, the J call TRBJ2-7; tentatively, D is TRBD1 or TRBD2 (5 bases each). The CDR3 covers 14 residues. Germline V gene data show CDR1 as MNHNS and CDR2 as SASEGT. V lost 8 bases and J 3 bases, leaving 17 bases between the germline ends. The DNA of the CDR3 is TGTGCCAGCGGTCTCGGGACCAACCTCTACGAGCAGTACTTC. This codes for CASGLGTNLYEQYF.

This clonotype is labeled as medium-sized. The genes are TRBV27 and TRBJ1-3; D remains unclear. V shed 2 bases and J shed 9 bases, with 20 bases lying between them. CDR3 length: 16 amino acids. The germline CDR1 and CDR2 sequences are MNHEY and SMNVEV (reference sequence). The CDR3 here is CASSLTPDATSGTIYF. The CDR3 bases are TGTGCCAGCAGTTTAACCCCGGACGCCACGAGCGGCACCATATATTTT.

V is TRBV28 and J is TRBJ1-5; D ambiguous. Germline-derived CDR1 and CDR2 are MDHEN and SYDVKM. Trimming left V 1 base short and J 0 bases short, with 13 bases between. This CDR3 is 17 amino acids long. Here the CDR3 DNA reads TGTGCCAGCAGTTTATCGGACGGCGGCTATAGCAATCAGCCCCAGCATTTT. The encoded protein is CASSLSDGGYSNQPQHF.